This T cell receptor (beta chain) emerged from a study of metastatic and nonmetastatic thyroid tumors. Study summary: A comparison of repertoires was made across blood and tumor or nodule tissue from malignant and benign thyroid patients. Overall study findings and caveats: According to reports, the diversity of TCR beta was significantly higher in malignant thyroid tumors than in benign nodules, and this held in both blood and tumor samples.

Thyroid surgery was performed in patients who had received no treatment beforehand. The table lists this clone with many counts. Its cognate antigen is unknown. At one end, the junction sequence differs from germline, possibly due to a read error. The CDR3 covers 16 residues. Germline CDR1 reads MNHNS; CDR2 reads SASEGT. Source study methods: Variation in CDR3 across clinicopathological groups served as the basis for constructing a distant-metastasis classifier in papillary thyroid cancer. With MiXCR, TCRdb reprocessed the PCR reads. The V and J calls shown here were made by TCRdb, not taken from the authors' results. The table lists 13,000 or so clones, just under 30% of them singletons.

Input material: blood. The gene calls are TRBV6-1 and TRBJ2-5; 11 bases fit TRBD2. The source of this sequence is a female donor with papillary thyroid cancer or a benign thyroid nodule (not recorded which). Some clones in this sample may be carry-over from other donors' samples. CDR3 bases: TGTGCCAGCAGTGAACCTAGCGGGGGGTGGCAAGGGACCCAGTACTTC. Protein: CASSEPSGGWQGTQYF.